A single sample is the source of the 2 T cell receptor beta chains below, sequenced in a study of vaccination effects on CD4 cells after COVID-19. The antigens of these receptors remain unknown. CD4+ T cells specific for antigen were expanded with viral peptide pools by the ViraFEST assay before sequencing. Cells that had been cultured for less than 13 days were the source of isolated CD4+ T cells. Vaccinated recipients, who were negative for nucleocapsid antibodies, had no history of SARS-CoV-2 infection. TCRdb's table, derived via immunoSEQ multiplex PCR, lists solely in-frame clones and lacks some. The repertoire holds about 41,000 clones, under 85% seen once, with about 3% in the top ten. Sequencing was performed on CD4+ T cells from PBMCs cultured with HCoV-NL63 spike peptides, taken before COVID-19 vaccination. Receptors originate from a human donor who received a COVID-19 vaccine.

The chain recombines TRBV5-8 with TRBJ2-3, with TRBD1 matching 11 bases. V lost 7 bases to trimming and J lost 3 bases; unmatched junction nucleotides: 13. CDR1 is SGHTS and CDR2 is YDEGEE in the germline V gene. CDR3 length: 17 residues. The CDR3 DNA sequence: TGTGCCAGCCCAACTTTACCGGGACAGGGGGGAACAGATACGCAGTATTTT. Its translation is CASPTLPGQGGTDTQYF.

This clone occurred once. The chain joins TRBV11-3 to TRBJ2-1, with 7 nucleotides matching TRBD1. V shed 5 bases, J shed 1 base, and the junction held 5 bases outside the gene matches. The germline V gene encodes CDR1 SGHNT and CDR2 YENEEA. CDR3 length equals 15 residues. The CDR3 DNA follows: TGTGCCAGCAGCCGACAGACAGGGTCCTACAATGAGCAGTTCTTC. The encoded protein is CASSRQTGSYNEQFF.